These T cell receptor beta chains were read from a single sample in a study of cytomegalovirus exposure and HLA in healthy donors. Clones were read by immunoSEQ multiplex PCR, and TCRdb kept only the in-frame ones, dropping some. The sample lists about 93,000 clones; around 77% were seen once. The specimen sequenced was PBMCs. These receptors all come from a man aged 30-40 years in good health and CMV-seronegative. CDR3s include the opening cysteine and the closing phenylalanine or tryptophan. Each record gives: J gene, V gene, D gene, clone size, CDR3 DNA, CDR3 protein. The D gene is left open where the match is weak. Not every row has a clone size; where given, it reads once, few, many or a size class.

TRBJ1-2 TRBV5-5 - - TGTGCCAGCAGCCCTGCGCGCGAAAATGGCTACACCTTC CASSPARENGYTF
TRBJ1-5 TRBV7-9 TRBD1 - TGTGCCAGCAGCCCGCAACAGGGGACCCAGCATTTT CASSPQQGTQHF
TRBJ2-7 TRBV7-2 TRBD2 - TGTGCCAGCAGCTTAGCGGGGACTACTTACGAGCAGTACTTC CASSLAGTTYEQYF
TRBJ1-3 TRBV29-1 - - TGCAGCGTTTTGGGGAGCTCTGGAAACACCATATATTTT CSVLGSSGNTIYF
TRBJ2-4 TRBV25-1 TRBD1 - TGTGCCAGCAGTGGAGGACAGGGGGAGGCCAAAAACATTCAGTACTTC CASSGGQGEAKNIQYF
TRBJ2-4 TRBV6-5 - - TGTGCCAGCAGTTACGGTTGGGGGGACATTCAGTACTTC CASSYGWGDIQYF
TRBJ1-4 TRBV4-2 - - TGTGCCAGCAGCCAAGATTCTGGGGGACAAGTTAATGAAAAACTGTTTTTT CASSQDSGGQVNEKLFF
TRBJ2-2 TRBV5-1 - - TGCGCCAGCAGCTTGGCGGGTACCCCCGGGGAGCTGTTTTTT CASSLAGTPGELFF
TRBJ1-2 TRBV5-4 TRBD1 - TGTGCCAGCAGCTTCACAGGGGTGGATGGCTACACCTTC CASSFTGVDGYTF
TRBJ1-3 TRBV5-6 - - TGTGCCAGCAGCTTGGGGGCAGGCTCTGGAAACACCATATATTTT CASSLGAGSGNTIYF
TRBJ2-5 TRBV18 TRBD1 - TGTGCCAGCTCTAACCGGGACAGGGGAATAGAGACCCAGTACTTC CASSNRDRGIETQYF
TRBJ2-1 TRBV10-1 - - TGCGCCAGCAGTGAGTCGCAGGACAACAATGAGCAGTTCTTC CASSESQDNNEQFF
TRBJ2-1 TRBV7-6 - - TGTGCCAGCAGCTCGACCATGACCCCTAGGGGTGAGCAGTTCTTC CASSSTMTPRGEQFF
TRBJ2-1 TRBV6-1 TRBD2 - TGTGCCAGCAGTGCCCTAGCGGGAGGAGGCGGAGATGAGCAGTTCTTC CASSALAGGGGDEQFF
TRBJ2-7 TRBV20-1 - - TGCAGTGCTAGTCTACCCGACGAGCAGTACTTC CSASLPDEQYF
TRBJ2-2 TRBV7-9 TRBD2 - TGTGCCAGCAGCTTGAGGCGGGAGGACACCGGGGAGCTGTTTTTT CASSLRREDTGELFF
TRBJ1-1 TRBV2 - few TGTGCCAGCAGAGACGACGGGACTGAAGCTTTCTTT CASRDDGTEAFF
TRBJ2-3 TRBV5-1 TRBD1 - TGCGCCAGCGGGGGACAGGGAGGAGATACGCAGTATTTT CASGGQGGDTQYF
TRBJ1-1 TRBV7-9 - - TGTGCCAGCAGCTACGGTTCGAACACTGAAGCTTTCTTT CASSYGSNTEAFF
TRBJ2-7 TRBV5-4 - - TGTGCCAGCAGCTTGGGGCGGGGTTACAACGAGCAGTACTTC CASSLGRGYNEQYF
TRBJ1-5 TRBV6-1 TRBD1 few TGTGCCAGCAGTATATTGGACAGGATGGATTTT CASSILDRMDF
TRBJ1-5 TRBV15 - few TGTGCCACCAGCAGGCGGGTGTCTCAGCCCCAGCATTTT CATSRRVSQPQHF
TRBJ2-1 TRBV4-2 - - TGTGCCAGCAGCCAAGATTCGGGTCGGGGGTCATCCAATGAGCAGTTCTTC CASSQDSGRGSSNEQFF
TRBJ2-1 TRBV4-1 TRBD2 - TGCGCCAGCAGAGGACTAGCTGGGCAGTTCTTC CASRGLAGQFF
TRBJ1-2 TRBV4-1 - - TGCGCCAGCAGCCCCTCCCAGGTCAACTATGGCTACACCTTC CASSPSQVNYGYTF
TRBJ1-6 TRBV27 TRBD1 - TGTGCCAGCAGTTTTACGCAGGGGGCGGGAGATTCACCCCTCCACTTT CASSFTQGAGDSPLHF
TRBJ1-6 TRBV7-8 - - TGTGCCAGCAGCGCCGCAGGGTCCGGTAATTCACCCCTCCACTTT CASSAAGSGNSPLHF
TRBJ2-7 TRBV29-1 TRBD1 - TGCAGCGTTGAAGAACAGGGGACAGGGTCCGAGCAGTACTTC CSVEEQGTGSEQYF
TRBJ2-3 TRBV4-2 TRBD2 - TGTGCCAGCAGCCAAGGGGAACGGGGGGGCACAGATACGCAGTATTTT CASSQGERGGTDTQYF
TRBJ1-5 TRBV30 TRBD1 - TGTGCCTGGAGTGTAAAGGACAGGGGGATGAGTCAGCCCCAGCATTTT CAWSVKDRGMSQPQHF
TRBJ2-5 TRBV19 TRBD1 - TGTGCCAGTAGTAGGACCGGGACAGGGCTGGAGACCCAGTACTTC CASSRTGTGLETQYF